A selection of T cell receptor beta chains follows, all from one sample in a study of graft-versus-host responses after intestinal transplantation. The antigens these receptors bind are not known. Profiled with immunoSEQ multiplex PCR; TCRdb holds only in-frame clones, not every one. The sample consists of 71,000 or so clones, 90% of them appearing once. Specimen: unstimulated CD8+ T cells sorted from spleen or lymph node cells, collected before intestinal transplant. These receptors all stem from a human donor who received an intestinal transplant. Both conserved end residues are part of each CDR3. Fields, in order: clone size, D gene, J gene, V gene, CDR3 protein, CDR3 DNA. D genes are given only for firm matches. Part of the rows lack a size; the others show once, few, many or a class for expanded clones.

abundance: NA
d_gene: TRBD2
j_gene: TRBJ2-2
v_gene: TRBV25-1
CDR3aa: CASSEGTSGGNTGELFF
CDR3nt: TGTGCCAGCAGTGAGGGGACTAGCGGGGGGAACACCGGGGAGCTGTTTTTT

abundance: NA
d_gene: NA
j_gene: TRBJ2-1
v_gene: TRBV27
CDR3aa: CASSLSLSYNEQFF
CDR3nt: TGTGCCAGCAGTTTATCCCTCTCCTACAATGAGCAGTTCTTC

abundance: NA
d_gene: NA
j_gene: TRBJ2-3
v_gene: TRBV20-1
CDR3aa: CSALHSDTQYF
CDR3nt: TGCAGTGCTCTCCACTCTGATACGCAGTATTTT

abundance: NA
d_gene: NA
j_gene: TRBJ1-5
v_gene: TRBV19
CDR3aa: CASRLGNQPQHF
CDR3nt: TGTGCCAGTAGGTTAGGCAATCAGCCCCAGCATTTT

abundance: NA
d_gene: NA
j_gene: TRBJ1-1
v_gene: TRBV10-3
CDR3aa: CAISPGTHEAFF
CDR3nt: TGTGCCATCAGTCCCGGGACACATGAAGCTTTCTTT

abundance: NA
d_gene: TRBD1
j_gene: TRBJ2-1
v_gene: TRBV7-6
CDR3aa: CASTSSGGRGNEQFF
CDR3nt: TGTGCCAGCACCTCGTCAGGGGGCCGCGGCAATGAGCAGTTCTTC

abundance: NA
d_gene: TRBD1
j_gene: TRBJ2-3
v_gene: TRBV4-1
CDR3aa: CASSQMGTGLNTDTQYF
CDR3nt: TGCGCCAGCAGCCAGATGGGGACAGGGTTAAACACAGATACGCAGTATTTT

abundance: NA
d_gene: NA
j_gene: TRBJ2-3
v_gene: TRBV10-3
CDR3aa: CAISARDSTTDTQYF
CDR3nt: TGTGCCATCAGTGCCCGGGACTCCACCACAGATACGCAGTATTTT

abundance: few
d_gene: NA
j_gene: TRBJ2-7
v_gene: TRBV29-1
CDR3aa: CSVEELRTASGEQYF
CDR3nt: TGCAGCGTTGAAGAACTACGGACAGCCTCAGGGGAGCAGTACTTC

abundance: NA
d_gene: NA
j_gene: TRBJ1-5
v_gene: TRBV7-6
CDR3aa: CASSLGGPPQPQHF
CDR3nt: TGTGCCAGCAGCTTGGGGGGACCTCCCCAGCCCCAGCATTTT

abundance: NA
d_gene: NA
j_gene: TRBJ1-1
v_gene: TRBV9
CDR3aa: CASTLGTNTEAFF
CDR3nt: TGTGCCAGCACCCTGGGGACTAACACTGAAGCTTTCTTT

abundance: NA
d_gene: NA
j_gene: TRBJ1-2
v_gene: TRBV27
CDR3aa: CASSGGFNYGYTF
CDR3nt: TGTGCCAGCAGTGGGGGGTTCAACTATGGCTACACCTTC

abundance: NA
d_gene: TRBD2
j_gene: TRBJ2-5
v_gene: TRBV2
CDR3aa: CASESGGAPETQYF
CDR3nt: TGTGCCAGCGAGAGCGGGGGGGCTCCGGAGACCCAGTACTTC

abundance: NA
d_gene: NA
j_gene: TRBJ1-4
v_gene: TRBV7-3
CDR3aa: CASSLSINEKLFF
CDR3nt: TGTGCCAGCAGCTTGAGTATAAATGAAAAACTGTTTTTT

abundance: NA
d_gene: TRBD1
j_gene: TRBJ2-7
v_gene: TRBV19
CDR3aa: CASSWGQGYEQYF
CDR3nt: TGTGCCAGTAGCTGGGGACAGGGCTACGAGCAGTACTTC